A selection of T cell receptor beta chains follows, all from one sample in a study of CD8+ T cells in alopecia areata. Profiling relied on immunoSEQ multiplex PCR, and the TCRdb table lists in-frame clones only, not all of them. The table has about 120,000 clones, around 49% seen once; the top ten hold around 20%. Sequenced material: CD8+ T cells sorted from blood, taken at week 0. The receptors stem from a human donor with alopecia areata. Each CDR3 is given with its conserved first and last residue. D genes are given only for firm matches. The size of a clone is reported for some rows only, either as once, few or many, or as a class for expanded clones.

>TRBJ2-7|TRBV6-5|.|.
TGTGCCAGCAGTTACTCGGAGGGGGCCGAGCAGTACTTC
CASSYSEGAEQYF
>TRBJ2-5|TRBV7-9|.|.
TGTGCCAGCAGCCTACCGACAGTGCTCGGGGAGACCCAGTACTTC
CASSLPTVLGETQYF
>TRBJ2-7|TRBV2|.|.
TGTGCCAGCAGGGGGAACGCCGGGGGGCTCTCCTACGAGCAGTACTTC
CASRGNAGGLSYEQYF
>TRBJ2-5|TRBV4-3|.|.
TGCGCCAGCAGCCAAGATCTGTGGACAACCCAAGAGACCCAGTACTTC
CASSQDLWTTQETQYF
>TRBJ2-3|TRBV13|.|few
TGTGCCAGCAGCTTAGGACTAGGCGGAGATACGCAGTATTTT
CASSLGLGGDTQYF
>TRBJ2-7|TRBV6-5|.|.
TGTGCCAGCACCATAGGGTCCGAGCAGTACTTC
CASTIGSEQYF
>TRBJ2-5|TRBV29-1|.|.
TGCAGCGTTGAAGATCAGAGGGGTCGGACCCAAGAGACCCAGTACTTC
CSVEDQRGRTQETQYF
>TRBJ1-5|TRBV7-6|.|.
TGTGCCAGCAGCCGAAGGGGACCTCGGGGATCTAGCAATCAGCCCCAGCATTTT
CASSRRGPRGSSNQPQHF
>TRBJ2-7|TRBV7-8|TRBD2|few
TGTGCCAGCAGCTTAGAAGCGGGACTAGCGGGAGACTACGAGCAGTACTTC
CASSLEAGLAGDYEQYF
>TRBJ1-1|TRBV7-9|.|few
TGTGCCAGCAGCTTAGGAGGTTCTGAAGCTTTCTTT
CASSLGGSEAFF
>TRBJ1-3|TRBV27|.|few
TGTGCCAGCAGCCAAGGGGGGCCTGGAAACACCATATATTTT
CASSQGGPGNTIYF
>TRBJ2-7|TRBV30|.|few
TGTGCCTGGAGCGGCGAACAGCACCCTTACGAGCAGTACTTC
CAWSGEQHPYEQYF
>TRBJ2-7|TRBV15|.|.
TGTGCCACCAGCACTGGTGCGGGCGAGGTCTTC
CATSTGAGEVF
>TRBJ2-7|TRBV27|.|few
TGTGCCAGCAGTTTATCCGCGTACTACGAGCAGTACTTC
CASSLSAYYEQYF
>TRBJ2-1|TRBV15|TRBD2|.
TGTGCCACCAGCAGTCCCCTAACCGAGACTAGCGGGGGGGCCAATGAGCAGTTCTTC
CATSSPLTETSGGANEQFF
>TRBJ1-1|TRBV30|TRBD1|.
TGTGCCTGGAGTATGGGACAGGGAGTTAACACTGAAGCTTTCTTT
CAWSMGQGVNTEAFF
>TRBJ2-7|TRBV29-1|.|few
TGCAGCGTTGCTACAGGGAGCTCCTACGAGCAGTACTTC
CSVATGSSYEQYF
>TRBJ2-7|TRBV5-1|.|.
TGCGCCAGCAAAACCGCCGCCATGGAATACGAGCAGTACTTC
CASKTAAMEYEQYF
>TRBJ2-7|TRBV4-2|.|few
TGTGCCAGCAGCCAAGAGGAGGGGGGCAGCAACGAGCAGTACTTC
CASSQEEGGSNEQYF
>TRBJ2-1|TRBV27|.|few
TGTGCCAGCAGTTTTAGGGGTTGGAGCGATGAGCAGTTCTTC
CASSFRGWSDEQFF
>TRBJ2-6|TRBV30|.|.
TGTGCCTGGACGACTGGCTCTGGGGCCAACGTCCTGACTTTC
CAWTTGSGANVLTF
>TRBJ2-3|TRBV9|.|.
TGTGCCAGCAGCGTAGGGGGCCCAGATACGCAGTATTTT
CASSVGGPDTQYF
>TRBJ2-7|TRBV6-5|.|few
TGTGCCATCTCTAGGGACGGTTCCTACGAGCAGTACTTC
CAISRDGSYEQYF
>TRBJ1-1|TRBV6-5|TRBD1|.
TGTGCCAGCAGTTACGGACAGGGAATCGCTGAAGCTTTCTTT
CASSYGQGIAEAFF
>TRBJ1-1|TRBV27|.|.
TGTGCCAGCAGTCTTGGCATGAACACTGAAGCTTTCTTT
CASSLGMNTEAFF
>TRBJ1-2|TRBV27|.|.
TGTGCCAGCAGTTTCTTATACCGGACAGCCAACTATGGCTACACCTTC
CASSFLYRTANYGYTF
>TRBJ2-7|TRBV30|.|.
TGTGCCTGGAGTTATGGGACTCGGGCCTACGAGCAGTACTTC
CAWSYGTRAYEQYF
>TRBJ2-3|TRBV7-9|.|.
TGTGCCAGCAGCCCACGCCAGGGGTGGGCAGATACGCAGTATTTT
CASSPRQGWADTQYF
>TRBJ2-1|TRBV4-3|TRBD1|few
TGCGCCAGCAGCCAGACCCGGGACAGGGATTACAATGAGCAGTTCTTC
CASSQTRDRDYNEQFF
>TRBJ1-1|TRBV29-1|.|few
TGCAGCGTTGAAGCGACGGGTGGGGCTTTCTTT
CSVEATGGAFF
>TRBJ1-2|TRBV6-6|.|many
TGTGCCAGCAGGGAGGGACATCCCTTCTTC
CASREGHPFF
>TRBJ1-2|TRBV13|.|few
TGTGCCAGCAGCTTAATGGGTTATGGCTACACCTTC
CASSLMGYGYTF
>TRBJ2-7|TRBV7-2|.|.
TGTGCCAGCAGCTTAGGCGGAGGGACCTACGAGCAGTACTTC
CASSLGGGTYEQYF
>TRBJ1-5|TRBV27|TRBD1|few
TGTGCCAGCAGTAGACAGGGTGGTCGTCAGCCCCAGCATTTT
CASSRQGGRQPQHF